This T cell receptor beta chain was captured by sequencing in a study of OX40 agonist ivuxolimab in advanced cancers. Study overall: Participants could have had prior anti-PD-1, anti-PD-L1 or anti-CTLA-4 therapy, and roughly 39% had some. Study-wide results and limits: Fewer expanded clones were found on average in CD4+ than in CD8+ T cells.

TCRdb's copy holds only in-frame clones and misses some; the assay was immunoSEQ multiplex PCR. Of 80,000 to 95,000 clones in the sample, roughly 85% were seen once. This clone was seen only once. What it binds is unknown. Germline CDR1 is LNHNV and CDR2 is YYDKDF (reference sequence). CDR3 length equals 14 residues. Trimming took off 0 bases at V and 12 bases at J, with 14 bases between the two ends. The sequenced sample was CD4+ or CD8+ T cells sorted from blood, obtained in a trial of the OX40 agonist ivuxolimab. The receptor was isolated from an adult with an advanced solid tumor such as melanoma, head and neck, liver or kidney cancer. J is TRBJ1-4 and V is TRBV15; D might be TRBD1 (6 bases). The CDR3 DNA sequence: TGTGCCACCAGCAGAGATTCGGGTCAGGGGCAACTGTTTTTT. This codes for CATSRDSGQGQLFF.